The 24 T cell receptor beta chains below come from one sample, sequenced in a study of cytomegalovirus exposure and HLA in healthy donors. The PCR contained 60 Vbeta and 13 Jbeta primers. TCRdb's copy holds only in-frame clones and misses some; the assay was immunoSEQ multiplex PCR. The top ten clones hold just over 2.5% of a sample with about 100,000 clones, 75% to 90% of them seen once. Sequences were obtained from PBMCs. The receptor source for this set is a man in his forties in good health and CMV-seronegative.

The genes are TRBV11-2 and TRBJ1-1; D gene unclear. The V end lost 0 bases, the J end lost 2 bases, and 10 bases lay between the germline ends. This CDR3 region has 15 residues. Germline lookup yields CDR1 SGHAT and CDR2 FQNNGV. The CDR3 spells CASSLDRFVNTEAFF. The CDR3 DNA follows: TGTGCCAGCAGCTTAGATCGGTTCGTAAACACTGAAGCTTTCTTT.

The rearrangement joins TRBV19 to TRBJ2-2, with D possibly TRBD1 on 6 matching bases. Germline V gives CDR1 LNHDA, CDR2 SQIVND (reference sequence). CDR3 length: 14 amino acids. V lost 5 bases, J lost 1 base, and 8 bases lay in between. In DNA form, the CDR3 reads TGTGCCAGTAGTCCGACAGGGAACACCGGGGAGCTGTTTTTT. Translating it yields CASSPTGNTGELFF.

The chain joins TRBV4-3 to TRBJ2-3, with 7 bases matching TRBD1. Germline CDR1 is LGHNA and CDR2 is YSLEER. This CDR3 contains 17 residues. Trimming cost V 0 bases and J 6 bases; bases outside gene matches: 12. CDR3 loop: CASSQDVLRQGRDTQYF. CDR3 coding DNA: TGCGCCAGCAGCCAAGATGTCTTGCGACAGGGTCGGGATACGCAGTATTTT.

V usage is TRBV7-9 and J usage is TRBJ2-3, with unresolved D. This CDR3 spans 12 amino acids. CDR1 and CDR2 (germline): SEHNR, FQNEAQ (reference sequence). V lost 4 bases, J lost 4 bases, and 6 bases lay in between. The CDR3 sequence: CASSSPADTQYF. CDR3 nucleotide sequence: TGTGCCAGCAGCTCCCCCGCAGATACGCAGTATTTT.

V gene TRBV2 combines with J gene TRBJ2-4; 8 positions match TRBD1. V lost 2 bases to trimming and J lost 7 bases; unmatched junction nucleotides: 7. This CDR3 region has 15 residues. Per germline, CDR1 SNHLY and CDR2 FYNNEI. The CDR3 protein is CASSEWAQGVNIQYF. In DNA form, the CDR3 reads TGTGCCAGCAGTGAATGGGCACAGGGGGTTAACATTCAGTACTTC.

The CDR3 sequence: CASSLVDWNNEQFF. The CDR3 DNA sequence: TGTGCCAGCAGCTTGGTCGACTGGAATAATGAGCAGTTCTTC. The chain uses TRBV5-5 and TRBJ2-1, with D unresolved. Germline V gene lookup returns CDR1 SGHKS and CDR2 YYEKEE (reference sequence). The CDR3 has 14 amino acids. The V and J ends lost 0 bases and 7 bases respectively, with 11 bases between them.

The V call is TRBV9, the J call TRBJ2-7; D gene unclear. Germline CDR1 is SGDLS and CDR2 is YYNGEE. The CDR3 consists of 13 residues. The germline V and J ends were trimmed by 2 bases and 5 bases, with 11 bases remaining between them. CDR3 sequence (DNA): TGTGCCAGCAGCGTTCTCGGTTCCAACGAGCAGTACTTC. Its translation is CASSVLGSNEQYF.

V and J are TRBV4-1 and TRBJ2-1, with 7 nucleotides matching TRBD2. The CDR3 totals 15 residues. V lost 0 bases, J lost 7 bases, and 6 bases stayed unmatched. Germline CDR1 is MGHRA and CDR2 is YSYEKL. CDR3 sequence: CASSQERLAGNEQFF. Here the CDR3 DNA reads TGCGCCAGCAGCCAAGAAAGACTAGCTGGAAATGAGCAGTTCTTC.

The gene calls are TRBV27 and TRBJ2-7; perhaps TRBD2 as D (6 bases). The CDR3 covers 15 residues. Trimming stripped 3 bases from V and 2 bases from J, with 14 bases between. Looked up from germline, CDR1 is MNHEY and CDR2 is SMNVEV (reference sequence). CDR3 nucleotide sequence: TGTGCCAGCAGTTTCGTGGCGGGGCCTCCCTACGAGCAGTACTTC. Protein product: CASSFVAGPPYEQYF.

This sequence joins TRBV7-2 and TRBJ2-7; maybe TRBD1 (5 bases). Per the germline V gene, CDR1 is SGHTA and CDR2 is FQGNSA. This CDR3 region has 14 residues. V gave up 5 bases and J gave up 0 bases, with 11 bases separating them. The CDR3 DNA is TGTGCCAGCAGCCCAGCAGGGTACTCCTACGAGCAGTACTTC. Residues: CASSPAGYSYEQYF. The variable domain in full, with the rest retrieved from reference TRBV7-2 and TRBJ2-7, is GAGVSQSPSNKVTEKGKDVELRCDPISGHTALYWYRQSLGQGLEFLIYFQGNSAPDKSGLPSDRFSAERTGGSVSTLTIQRTQQEDSAVYLCASSPAGYSYEQYFGPGTRLTVT.

This sequence joins TRBV5-1 and TRBJ1-2, with 10 bases lining up with TRBD1. V was clipped by 4 bases and J by 6 bases; unmatched bases: 9. The CDR3 is 15 amino acids. Germline CDR1 reads SGHRS; CDR2 reads YFSETQ. The CDR3 DNA reads as TGCGCCAGCAGCGGGAGGACAGGGGGTGGTCATGGCTACACCTTC. This codes for CASSGRTGGGHGYTF.

The V and J genes are TRBV4-1 and TRBJ2-1, with TRBD2 matching 9 bases. There are 16 residues in the CDR3. CDR1 is MGHRA and CDR2 is YSYEKL in the germline V gene. The junction had 9 bases not matched to a gene; V was cut back by 2 bases and J by 7 bases. The CDR3 region is CASSQPLAGSLNEQFF. DNA for the CDR3: TGCGCCAGCAGCCAACCGCTAGCGGGGTCTTTGAATGAGCAGTTCTTC.

This sequence joins TRBV15 and TRBJ1-1; 8 bases map to TRBD1. The germline V gene encodes CDR1 LNHNV and CDR2 YYDKDF (reference sequence). This CDR3 is built from 15 residues. The junction had 5 bases not matched to a gene; V was cut back by 1 base and J by 4 bases. DNA of the CDR3: TGTGCCACCAGCAGAGGACCAGGGGGCGTCACTGAAGCTTTCTTT. It translates to CATSRGPGGVTEAFF.

The CDR3 coding sequence is TGCGCCAGCACCCCTGACAGGGGAGGCGGAAACACCATATATTTT. The encoded protein is CASTPDRGGGNTIYF. This chain joins TRBV10-2 and TRBJ1-3; TRBD1 matches at 8 bases. V shed 7 bases and J 4 bases; nucleotides not matched to a gene: 9. The germline CDR1 and CDR2 sequences are WSHSY and SAAADI. This CDR3 region has 15 residues.

This rearrangement joins TRBV10-3 to TRBJ2-5; maybe TRBD1 (6 bases). The ends were cut back, 0 bases at V and 2 bases at J, with 7 bases in the middle. The CDR3 covers 14 residues. CDR1 ENHRY and CDR2 SYGVKD come from the germline V gene. CDR3 nucleotide sequence: TGTGCCATCAGTGAGTCGGGGGCTCAAGAGACCCAGTACTTC. Translated: CAISESGAQETQYF.

The DNA for the CDR3 is TGTGCCAGTAGTATAGAGAAGAGCGGCTCACCCCTCCACTTT. This encodes CASSIEKSGSPLHF. This rearrangement joins TRBV19 to TRBJ1-6; D gene unclear. The germline gives CDR1 LNHDA, CDR2 SQIVND (reference sequence). Trimming pared 0 bases from V and 10 bases from J, leaving 10 bases between. The CDR3 is 14 amino acids.

Regarding this clone: Germline and junction disagree at one end, which may indicate a read error. V gene TRBV28 combines with J gene TRBJ2-5, with TRBD1 as a possible D gene (6 bases). Germline V gene sequence: CDR1 MDHEN, CDR2 SYDVKM. This CDR3 contains 14 residues. The CDR3: CASSLPGVRETQHF. CDR3 in DNA: TGTGCCAGCAGTCTCCCAGGGGTGCGAGAGACCCAGCACTTC.

The chain joins TRBV6-1 to TRBJ2-3; TRBD1 agrees at 7 bases. Germline loops: CDR1 MNHNS, CDR2 SASEGT. The CDR3 has 15 amino acids. Trimming cost V 4 bases and J 6 bases; bases outside gene matches: 10. The CDR3 loop is CASSGGDRRFDTQYF. DNA of the CDR3: TGTGCCAGCAGTGGTGGGGACAGACGATTCGATACGCAGTATTTT.

The chain is built from TRBV2 and TRBJ2-1, with 9 bases fitting TRBD1. The CDR3 has 15 residues. Per the germline V gene, CDR1 is SNHLY and CDR2 is FYNNEI. The V and J ends lost 8 bases and 2 bases, in that order; junction bases with no gene match: 7. CDR3 sequence reads: CASGPGQGAYNEQFF. The CDR3 region has the DNA TGTGCCAGCGGTCCGGGACAGGGCGCCTACAATGAGCAGTTCTTC.

This chain joins TRBV6-5 and TRBJ1-2; 9 nucleotides match TRBD1. Germline CDR1 reads MNHEY; CDR2 reads SVGAGI. V shed 8 bases, J shed 5 bases, and the junction held 9 bases outside the gene matches. The CDR3 consists of 14 residues. DNA for the CDR3: TGTGCCAGCCGACGGACAGGGGAAGGTTATGGCTACACCTTC. Translated: CASRRTGEGYGYTF.

This clone was recorded once. The chain couples TRBV5-8 to TRBJ1-6; the D gene is possibly TRBD1 (5 bases). Germline loops: CDR1 SGHTS, CDR2 YDEGEE. This CDR3 is built from 16 residues. Trimming removed 4 bases at V and 3 bases at J, with 14 bases between. CDR3 nucleotides: TGTGCCAGCAGCACACCAACAGGCTTCTATAATTCACCCCTCCACTTT. Its translation: CASSTPTGFYNSPLHF.

The rearrangement uses TRBV6-1 and TRBJ2-3; 14 nucleotides line up with TRBD2. The CDR3 covers 17 residues. Germline V gene lookup returns CDR1 MNHNS and CDR2 SASEGT. After removal of 2 bases from V and 3 bases from J, the junction contained 4 bases not matched to a gene. CDR3 coding DNA: TGTGCCAGCAGTGAAAACGGACTAGCGGGGGGAACAGATACGCAGTATTTT. Its translation is CASSENGLAGGTDTQYF.

This chain links TRBV7-9 with TRBJ1-2, with D perhaps TRBD1 (5 bases). The CDR3 has 14 amino acids. Germline V CDR1 and CDR2: SEHNR, FQNEAQ (reference sequence). V shed 3 bases and J shed 2 bases, with 10 bases lying between them. The CDR3 here is CASSLAGENYGYTF. DNA for the CDR3: TGTGCCAGCAGCTTGGCGGGGGAGAACTATGGCTACACCTTC.

This sequence joins TRBV7-2 and TRBJ2-5; 9 positions agree with TRBD2. V trimming: 1 base; J trimming: 5 bases; junction bases outside the gene matches: 8. The CDR3 spans 16 residues. Germline CDR1 and CDR2: SGHTA and FQGNSA. This CDR3 is CASSLVGGGAEETQYF. The CDR3 region has the DNA TGTGCCAGCAGCTTAGTCGGCGGGGGGGCGGAGGAGACCCAGTACTTC.